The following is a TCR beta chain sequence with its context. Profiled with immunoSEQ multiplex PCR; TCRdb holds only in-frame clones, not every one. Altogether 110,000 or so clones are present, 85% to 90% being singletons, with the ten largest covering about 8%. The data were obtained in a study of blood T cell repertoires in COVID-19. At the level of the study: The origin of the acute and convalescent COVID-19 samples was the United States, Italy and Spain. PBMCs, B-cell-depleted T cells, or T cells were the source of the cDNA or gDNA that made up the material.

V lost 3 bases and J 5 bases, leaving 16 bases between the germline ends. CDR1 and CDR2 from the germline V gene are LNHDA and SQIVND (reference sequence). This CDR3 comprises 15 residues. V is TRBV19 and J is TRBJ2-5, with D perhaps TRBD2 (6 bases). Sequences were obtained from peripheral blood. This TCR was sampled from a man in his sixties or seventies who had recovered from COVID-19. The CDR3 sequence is CASSMGGATVETQYF. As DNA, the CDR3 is TGTGCCAGTAGTATGGGCGGGGCAACGGTGGAGACCCAGTACTTC.